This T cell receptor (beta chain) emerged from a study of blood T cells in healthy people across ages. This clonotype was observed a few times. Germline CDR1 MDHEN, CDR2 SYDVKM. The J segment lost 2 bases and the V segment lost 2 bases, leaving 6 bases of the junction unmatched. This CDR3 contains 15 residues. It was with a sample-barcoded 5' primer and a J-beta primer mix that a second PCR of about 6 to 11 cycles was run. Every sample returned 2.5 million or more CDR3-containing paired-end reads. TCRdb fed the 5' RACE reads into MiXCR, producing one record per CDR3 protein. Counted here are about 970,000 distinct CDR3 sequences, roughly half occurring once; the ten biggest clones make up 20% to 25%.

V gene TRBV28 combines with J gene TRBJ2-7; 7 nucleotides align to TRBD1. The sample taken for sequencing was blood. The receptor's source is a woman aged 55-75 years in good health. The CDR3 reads CASSLTGTVTYEQYF. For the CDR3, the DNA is TGTGCCAGCAGTTTAACCGGGACAGTAACCTACGAGCAGTACTTC.